A selection of T cell receptor beta chains follows, all from one sample in a study of blood T cell repertoires in COVID-19. The data were produced by immunoSEQ multiplex PCR, yet TCRdb's version contains in-frame clones alone and is incomplete. The sample includes about 21,000 clones, around three quarters of them seen just once. Sequences were obtained from peripheral blood. These receptors were taken from a man between 60 and 70 years old with active COVID-19. The CDR3 runs from the conserved cysteine through the conserved F or W. Each record gives: CDR3 DNA, CDR3 protein, clone size, D gene, J gene, V gene. A D gene is named only where the DNA matches it firmly. Only part of the rows carry a size: once, few, many, or a class if the clone is expanded.

cdr3_nt: TGTGCCAGCAGCCCGACAGTGACCGGGGAGCTGTTTTTT; cdr3_aa: CASSPTVTGELFF; clone_size: NA; d_call: NA; j_call: TRBJ2-2; v_call: TRBV7-3
cdr3_nt: TGTGCCAGCAGCGTAGCAATGTCGGAAGGGACTACACTCTCCTACGAGCAGTACTTC; cdr3_aa: CASSVAMSEGTTLSYEQYF; clone_size: NA; d_call: TRBD2; j_call: TRBJ2-7; v_call: TRBV9
cdr3_nt: TGTGCCAGCAGCGCCGTCACGGGGGGAGGGAGCGACAATGAGCAGTTCTTC; cdr3_aa: CASSAVTGGGSDNEQFF; clone_size: once; d_call: TRBD2; j_call: TRBJ2-1; v_call: TRBV7-9
cdr3_nt: TGTGCCAGCAGCCAGACACAAAGCACAGATACGCAGTATTTT; cdr3_aa: CASSQTQSTDTQYF; clone_size: NA; d_call: NA; j_call: TRBJ2-3; v_call: TRBV11-3
cdr3_nt: TGTGCCAGCAGCCTGCCTAGCGGGAGGGTGAACACCGGGGAGCTGTTTTTT; cdr3_aa: CASSLPSGRVNTGELFF; clone_size: NA; d_call: TRBD2; j_call: TRBJ2-2; v_call: TRBV7-6
cdr3_nt: TGTGCCAGCAGCCCTCCGTTGAGTGCTAGCACAGATACGCAGTATTTT; cdr3_aa: CASSPPLSASTDTQYF; clone_size: NA; d_call: NA; j_call: TRBJ2-3; v_call: TRBV3-1/TRBV3-2
cdr3_nt: TGTGCCAGCAGCCATCGCGGTGGGAACACTGAAGCTTTCTTT; cdr3_aa: CASSHRGGNTEAFF; clone_size: NA; d_call: NA; j_call: TRBJ1-1; v_call: TRBV13
cdr3_nt: TGCGCCAGCAGCCAAGACCCCTCAACAGGGCGTGAGCAGTTCTTC; cdr3_aa: CASSQDPSTGREQFF; clone_size: NA; d_call: NA; j_call: TRBJ2-1; v_call: TRBV4-1
cdr3_nt: TGTGCCAGCAGGAGGGGGCTCGGCGAGCAGTACTTC; cdr3_aa: CASRRGLGEQYF; clone_size: NA; d_call: TRBD1; j_call: TRBJ2-7; v_call: TRBV28
cdr3_nt: TGTGCCAGCAGTTCCGGGACAGGGGGGGTAGAGACCCAGTACTTC; cdr3_aa: CASSSGTGGVETQYF; clone_size: NA; d_call: TRBD1; j_call: TRBJ2-5; v_call: TRBV27
cdr3_nt: TGTGCCAGCAGCAAAATGTCCGCGGACAGCCAAGAGACCCAGTACTTC; cdr3_aa: CASSKMSADSQETQYF; clone_size: NA; d_call: NA; j_call: TRBJ2-5; v_call: TRBV21-1
cdr3_nt: TGTGCCACCCGACCGGGGCAGGGGGCCTTTGGGGCCAACGTCCTGACTTTC; cdr3_aa: CATRPGQGAFGANVLTF; clone_size: NA; d_call: TRBD1; j_call: TRBJ2-6; v_call: TRBV7-9
cdr3_nt: TGTGCCACCAGCAGAGACCCCCCAGGGCTAGCGGGAGCCTACGAGCAGTACTTC; cdr3_aa: CATSRDPPGLAGAYEQYF; clone_size: NA; d_call: TRBD2; j_call: TRBJ2-7; v_call: TRBV15
cdr3_nt: TGTGCCAGCTCACCGGACAGGCATACCGGGGAGCTGTTTTTT; cdr3_aa: CASSPDRHTGELFF; clone_size: NA; d_call: TRBD1; j_call: TRBJ2-2; v_call: TRBV18
cdr3_nt: TGTGCCAGCTCACAGGGGTTTGACACTGAAGCTTTCTTT; cdr3_aa: CASSQGFDTEAFF; clone_size: few; d_call: NA; j_call: TRBJ1-1; v_call: TRBV18
cdr3_nt: TGTGCCAGTCGACCGGGACAGGGTTCGTACGGGGAGCTGTTTTTT; cdr3_aa: CASRPGQGSYGELFF; clone_size: NA; d_call: TRBD1; j_call: TRBJ2-2; v_call: TRBV19
cdr3_nt: TGTGCCAGCAGCTTAGTACGGGGCGGGGGGGGCTACACCTTC; cdr3_aa: CASSLVRGGGGYTF; clone_size: NA; d_call: NA; j_call: TRBJ1-2; v_call: TRBV7-2
cdr3_nt: TGTGCCAGCAGCTTGGGGCCTCGACACCTCACAGATACGCAGTATTTT; cdr3_aa: CASSLGPRHLTDTQYF; clone_size: NA; d_call: NA; j_call: TRBJ2-3; v_call: TRBV5-6
cdr3_nt: TGTGCCAGCAGTTACCGGGACAGGGTCAACGAGCAGTACTTC; cdr3_aa: CASSYRDRVNEQYF; clone_size: once; d_call: TRBD1; j_call: TRBJ2-7; v_call: TRBV28
cdr3_nt: TGTGCCACCAGTGATCCGGGACAGAATAAAGCAGATACGCAGTATTTT; cdr3_aa: CATSDPGQNKADTQYF; clone_size: NA; d_call: TRBD1; j_call: TRBJ2-3; v_call: TRBV24-1
cdr3_nt: TGCGCCAGCAGTGTTCCCGGGACTAGTGAGCAGTTCTTC; cdr3_aa: CASSVPGTSEQFF; clone_size: NA; d_call: TRBD2; j_call: TRBJ2-1; v_call: TRBV10-2
cdr3_nt: TGTGCCAGCAGCGTAGGGGGCGGCACCTTAAATGAGCAGTTCTTC; cdr3_aa: CASSVGGGTLNEQFF; clone_size: once; d_call: NA; j_call: TRBJ2-1; v_call: TRBV9
cdr3_nt: TGTGCCAGCAGCTTAGCGGTCAGTCTCCAAGAGACCCAGTACTTC; cdr3_aa: CASSLAVSLQETQYF; clone_size: NA; d_call: NA; j_call: TRBJ2-5; v_call: TRBV7-6
cdr3_nt: TGTGCCAGAAGCTCGTCCGCCAGGGTATTGAATCAGCCCCAGCATTTT; cdr3_aa: CARSSSARVLNQPQHF; clone_size: NA; d_call: NA; j_call: TRBJ1-5; v_call: TRBV7-5
cdr3_nt: TGTGCCAGCAGCTTAGCATTCAGGCATCCGGGGGAGCTGTTTTTT; cdr3_aa: CASSLAFRHPGELFF; clone_size: NA; d_call: NA; j_call: TRBJ2-2; v_call: TRBV7-8
cdr3_nt: TGCGCCAGCAGTGATAAGGGGGCAACCCTTAGCAATGAGCAGTTCTTC; cdr3_aa: CASSDKGATLSNEQFF; clone_size: NA; d_call: TRBD1; j_call: TRBJ2-1; v_call: TRBV10-2
cdr3_nt: TGTGCCAGCAGCACCGGGACTCTAGAGTCGGATACGCAGTATTTT; cdr3_aa: CASSTGTLESDTQYF; clone_size: NA; d_call: NA; j_call: TRBJ2-3; v_call: TRBV7-9
cdr3_nt: TGTGCCAGCAGCTCCGGGACTCCCGGGAGGCACAATGAGCAGTTCTTC; cdr3_aa: CASSSGTPGRHNEQFF; clone_size: NA; d_call: TRBD2; j_call: TRBJ2-1; v_call: TRBV7-9
cdr3_nt: TGTGCCAGCAGAGGGGGCGCTGGGGCCAACGTCCTGACTTTC; cdr3_aa: CASRGGAGANVLTF; clone_size: few; d_call: TRBD1; j_call: TRBJ2-6; v_call: TRBV9
cdr3_nt: TGTGCTAGTGTCTACCATGGGGACAGCTCCTACGAGCAGTACTTC; cdr3_aa: CASVYHGDSSYEQYF; clone_size: NA; d_call: TRBD1; j_call: TRBJ2-7; v_call: TRBV12-5